Described below is a single T cell receptor (beta chain) sequence and its context. The data stem from a study of OX40 agonist ivuxolimab in advanced cancers. Study at large: Patients in the trial were receiving intravenous ivuxolimab every 2 weeks, at doses of 0.01 to 10 mg/kg. Of the patients, three showed partial responses, one with hepatocellular carcinoma and two with cutaneous melanoma. Participants, approximately 81% male, averaged about 56 years of age, ranging from about 23 to 80.

Measured with immunoSEQ multiplex PCR; TCRdb has only the in-frame clones, and not every one. The table has tens of thousands of clones, roughly nine tenths seen once. The TCR was taken from an adult with an advanced solid tumor such as melanoma, head and neck, liver or kidney cancer. The sample in question was CD4+ or CD8+ T cells sorted from blood, obtained in a trial of the OX40 agonist ivuxolimab.

Here the CDR3 DNA reads TGTGCCAGCAGCTTAGATTGGGGGGCAGCAGATACGCAGTATTTT. It codes for CASSLDWGAADTQYF. This sequence joins TRBV7-2 and TRBJ2-3, with D tentatively TRBD1 or TRBD2 (6 bases each). Germline V gives CDR1 SGHTA, CDR2 FQGNSA. The CDR3 runs to 15 residues. Trimming removed 1 base from V and 4 bases from J, with 12 bases in between.